One sample yielded the 24 T cell receptor beta chains listed below, sequenced in a study of post-analysis software for immune sequencing data. Unique molecular identifiers were present in the TCR beta cDNA libraries. TCRdb passed the PCR reads through MiXCR, listing each CDR3 protein once. The table records around 500,000 distinct CDR3 sequences, roughly 34% of them present only once. Whole-study results and caveats: Patients had higher frequencies than controls of roughly five TRBV segments, including TRBV5-6, TRBV5-1 and TRBV20-1.

Which antigens these TCRs recognize remains unknown. Sequencing was performed on blood. The receptors stem from a girl under 18 with multiple sclerosis.

The chain joins TRBV5-1 to TRBJ2-1; 12 bases align to TRBD1. Trimming removed 5 bases from V and 2 bases from J; junction bases left unmatched: 5. The germline V gene encodes CDR1 SGHRS and CDR2 YFSETQ. This CDR3 region has 16 residues. CDR3 loop: CASSGTGGRAYNEQFF. The CDR3 region has the DNA TGCGCCAGCAGTGGGACAGGGGGCAGGGCCTACAATGAGCAGTTCTTC.

This clonotype was seen a few times. The chain has TRBV29-1 and TRBJ2-1; D might be TRBD2 (7 bases). The germline V gene encodes CDR1 SQVTM and CDR2 ANQGSEA. The CDR3 is made up of 18 amino acids. V was trimmed by 7 bases and J by 0 bases, leaving 25 bases between them. CDR3 sequence reads: CSAEPGRGAASSYNEQFF. CDR3 DNA sequence: TGCAGCGCCGAGCCTGGGAGGGGGGCCGCGAGCTCCTACAATGAGCAGTTCTTC.

The rearrangement links TRBV5-1 to TRBJ2-5; possible D gene TRBD2, 6 bases. This CDR3 region has 14 residues. V shed 4 bases and J shed 5 bases, with 15 bases lying between them. From germline, CDR1 is SGHRS and CDR2 YFSETQ. The CDR3 DNA is TGCGCCAGCAGCCCCACGGACGGAGGGGAGACCCAGTACTTC. Protein: CASSPTDGGETQYF.

The chain recombines TRBV7-9 with TRBJ2-2; unclear D gene. This CDR3 is 16 amino acids long. Germline V gene data show CDR1 as SEHNR and CDR2 as FQNEAQ (reference sequence). Trimming took 5 bases from V and 4 from J, leaving 17 bases between them. The CDR3 protein is CASSLGRAGVTGELFF. CDR3 nucleotides: TGTGCCAGCAGCCTGGGAAGGGCAGGAGTCACCGGGGAGCTGTTTTTT.

The chain is built from TRBV5-1 and TRBJ2-2, with TRBD2 matching over 8 bases. The germline CDR1 and CDR2 sequences are SGHRS and YFSETQ. Trimming removed 1 base from V and 2 bases from J; junction bases left unmatched: 4. The CDR3 spans 16 residues. This CDR3 reads CASSLTREANTGELFF. The CDR3 DNA sequence: TGCGCCAGCAGCTTGACGCGGGAGGCCAACACCGGGGAGCTGTTTTTT.

The chain recombines TRBV3-1 with TRBJ2-1, with D unresolved. The CDR3 contains 14 residues. Trimming left V 3 bases short and J 0 bases short, with 6 bases between. Germline values: CDR1 LGHDT, CDR2 YNNKEL (reference sequence). The CDR3 is CASSHRSSYNEQFF. DNA for the CDR3: TGTGCCAGCAGCCATCGGAGCTCCTACAATGAGCAGTTCTTC.

The chain recombines TRBV10-3 with TRBJ2-5; D unresolved. The ends were cut back, 5 bases at V and 2 bases at J, with 12 bases in the middle. The germline gives CDR1 ENHRY, CDR2 SYGVKD. The CDR3 spans 14 residues. CDR3 residues: CAISQLLEQETQYF. DNA for the CDR3: TGTGCCATCAGTCAACTTCTAGAACAAGAGACCCAGTACTTC.

A few counts support this clonotype. The V gene is TRBV5-1, the J gene TRBJ1-6, with TRBD1 identical over 7 bases. The CDR3 sequence is 14 residues long. Germline assignment: CDR1 SGHRS and CDR2 YFSETQ. The V and J ends lost 2 bases and 7 bases, in that order; junction bases with no gene match: 3. CDR3: CASSFGQENSPLHF. CDR3 DNA: TGCGCCAGCAGCTTCGGACAGGAAAATTCACCCCTCCACTTT.

This chain connects TRBV2 to TRBJ2-1; D might be TRBD2 (6 bases). V lost 1 base, J lost 8 bases, and 12 bases lay in between. Germline V gene lookup returns CDR1 SNHLY and CDR2 FYNNEI. The length of the CDR3 is 14 residues. The CDR3 spells CASSEVPPGDEQFF. In nucleotides, the CDR3 is TGTGCCAGCAGTGAAGTTCCTCCGGGGGATGAGCAGTTCTTC.

This clonotype showed up just a few times. The CDR3 DNA follows: TGTGCCACCAGCAAAGGAGTTGGGCCTGGGGCCAACGTCCTGACTTTC. This translates into CATSKGVGPGANVLTF. The V gene is TRBV15, the J gene TRBJ2-6; D gene ambiguous. Germline V gene lookup returns CDR1 LNHNV and CDR2 YYDKDF (reference sequence). The V gene lost 4 bases and the J gene lost 2 bases, with 12 bases spanning the gap. This CDR3 spans 16 amino acids.

This clonotype occurred a few times. The chain recombines TRBV10-3 with TRBJ2-1; 10 nucleotides match TRBD1. CDR1 and CDR2 from the germline V gene are ENHRY and SYGVKD. The junction had 3 bases not matched to a gene; V was cut back by 3 bases and J by 4 bases. The length of the CDR3 is 15 residues. In nucleotides, the CDR3 is TGTGCCATCAGTGACCGGGACAGGGGTTACAATGAGCAGTTCTTC. It is translated as CAISDRDRGYNEQFF.

This clonotype was recorded a few times. The V gene is TRBV7-2, the J gene TRBJ1-4, with no clear D. Germline V gene lookup returns CDR1 SGHTA and CDR2 FQGNSA. The V gene lost 2 bases and the J gene lost 5 bases, with 12 bases spanning the gap. There are 15 residues in the CDR3. The CDR3 sequence is CASSLSDLPNEKLFF. CDR3 DNA: TGTGCCAGCAGCTTATCGGACCTACCCAATGAAAAACTGTTTTTT.

The V and J genes are TRBV6-1 and TRBJ2-3, with 12 bases lining up with TRBD2. The CDR3 has 18 residues. V was clipped by 2 bases and J by 10 bases; unmatched bases: 16. CDR1 and CDR2 (germline): MNHNS, SASEGT. CDR3 in DNA: TGTGCCAGCAGTGAACTAGCGGGGGGGGACGCGGTTAAGTATGCGCAGTATTTT. It codes for CASSELAGGDAVKYAQYF.

As to this clonotype: Germline is not matched at one junction end, which may reflect a read error. CDR3 DNA: TGTGCCGGCAGCTCGTGGACAGGGGGCGCACCTGGCTACACCTTC. This codes for CAGSSWTGGAPGYTF. The chain is built from TRBV5-4 and TRBJ1-2; 11 bases align to TRBD1. Germline assignment: CDR1 SGHNT and CDR2 YYREEE (reference sequence). CDR3 length: 15 amino acids.

The J gene is TRBJ2-3, the V gene TRBV5-1, with D tentatively TRBD1 or TRBD2 (5 bases each). This CDR3 is built from 16 residues. CDR1 and CDR2 from the germline V gene are SGHRS and YFSETQ. The V gene lost 0 bases and the J gene lost 1 base, with 12 bases spanning the gap. Here the CDR3 reads CASSLEYGAGTDTQYF. The DNA of the CDR3 is TGCGCCAGCAGCTTGGAGTACGGGGCCGGCACAGATACGCAGTATTTT.

The chain is built from TRBV15 and TRBJ2-7; D remains ambiguous. This CDR3 has 16 residues. The germline CDR1 and CDR2 sequences are LNHNV and YYDKDF (reference sequence). V lost 1 base, J lost 0 bases, and 13 bases lay in between. CDR3 amino acids: CATSRAWSSDSYEQYF. CDR3 in DNA: TGTGCCACCAGCAGAGCCTGGTCCAGCGACTCCTACGAGCAGTACTTC.

This chain connects TRBV27 to TRBJ2-7; 8 bases line up with TRBD1. V lost 5 bases and J lost 3; bases outside the gene matches: 9. Germline loops: CDR1 MNHEY, CDR2 SMNVEV (reference sequence). The CDR3 sequence is 15 residues long. CDR3 sequence (DNA): TGTGCCAGCAGTCCCACCGGGACAGGACGCTACGAGCAGTACTTC. Translated, it gives CASSPTGTGRYEQYF.

The chain recombines TRBV4-2 with TRBJ2-5, with TRBD2 as a possible D gene (5 bases). Germline CDR1 reads LGHNA; CDR2 reads YNFKEQ. The CDR3 spans 15 residues. Trimming shortened V by 0 bases and J by 2 bases, and 10 bases separated the two germline ends. The CDR3 here is CASSQEAVTQETQYF. The CDR3 DNA sequence: TGTGCCAGCAGCCAAGAAGCGGTAACTCAAGAGACCCAGTACTTC.

A word on this clonotype: It may be a read error: a sequence one base away is much more abundant. The chain uses TRBV6-7 and TRBJ2-3; perhaps TRBD2 as D (5 bases). TRBV6-7 belongs to the ORF category, with a function that is uncertain. The CDR3 has 14 residues. With 6 bases removed from V and 4 bases from J, the gap between germline ends came to 14 bases. CDR3 sequence: CASRYGGSPDTQYF. CDR3 DNA sequence: TGTGCCAGCAGGTACGGAGGTAGCCCAGATACGCAGTATTTT.

The gene calls are TRBV5-1 and TRBJ2-7; tentative D call: TRBD1 (6 bases). Germline assignment: CDR1 SGHRS and CDR2 YFSETQ. This CDR3 spans 13 amino acids. The V end lost 2 bases, the J end lost 5 bases, and 11 bases lay between the germline ends. The CDR3 nucleotides read TGCGCCAGCAGCTTAAATCAGGGGAACGAGCAGTACTTC. It specifies CASSLNQGNEQYF.

V and J are TRBV7-3 and TRBJ2-3; D is uncertain. CDR3 length: 15 residues. Germline assignment: CDR1 SGHTA and CDR2 FQGTGA. V was trimmed by 0 bases and J by 2 bases, leaving 9 bases between them. CDR3 in DNA: TGTGCCAGCAGCTTAACTGCCCTGACCACAGATACGCAGTATTTT. This translates into CASSLTALTTDTQYF.

J is TRBJ2-1 and V is TRBV4-1; TRBD1 might be the D (5 bases). The CDR3 loop spans 15 amino acids. Trimming took off 1 base at V and 4 bases at J, with 11 bases between the two ends. Germline lookup yields CDR1 MGHRA and CDR2 YSYEKL. The CDR3 reads CASSQGRGRYNEQFF. The CDR3 DNA reads as TGCGCCAGCAGCCAAGGAAGGGGCCGATACAATGAGCAGTTCTTC.

This clonotype has just a few counts. The gene calls are TRBV10-3 and TRBJ2-5; the D gene is possibly TRBD1 (5 bases). The CDR3 is 11 amino acids. V shed 10 bases and J shed 4 bases, with 10 bases lying between them. CDR1 and CDR2 from the germline V gene are ENHRY and SYGVKD. The CDR3 loop is CATQGGETQYF. The CDR3 bases are TGTGCCACCCAGGGTGGAGAGACCCAGTACTTC.

The V gene is TRBV9, the J gene TRBJ1-1; weak D call: TRBD1 (6 bases). CDR1 and CDR2 from the germline V gene are SGDLS and YYNGEE. This CDR3 has 15 amino acids. Deletions cut 0 bases from V and 6 bases from J, with 15 bases between. CDR3 sequence: CASSVGGGAGAEAFF. CDR3 nucleotides: TGTGCCAGCAGCGTAGGTGGAGGGGCAGGGGCTGAAGCTTTCTTT.